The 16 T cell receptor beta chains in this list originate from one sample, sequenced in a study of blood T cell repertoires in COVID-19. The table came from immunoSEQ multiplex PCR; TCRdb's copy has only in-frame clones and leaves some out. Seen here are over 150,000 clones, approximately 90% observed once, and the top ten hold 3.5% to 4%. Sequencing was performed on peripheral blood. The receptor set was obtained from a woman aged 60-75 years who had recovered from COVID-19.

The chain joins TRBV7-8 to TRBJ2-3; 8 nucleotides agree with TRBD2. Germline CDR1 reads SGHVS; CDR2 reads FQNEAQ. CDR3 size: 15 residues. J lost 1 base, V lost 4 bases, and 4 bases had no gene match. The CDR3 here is CASSSGGGGTDTQYF. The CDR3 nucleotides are TGTGCCAGCAGCTCCGGGGGGGGCGGCACAGATACGCAGTATTTT.

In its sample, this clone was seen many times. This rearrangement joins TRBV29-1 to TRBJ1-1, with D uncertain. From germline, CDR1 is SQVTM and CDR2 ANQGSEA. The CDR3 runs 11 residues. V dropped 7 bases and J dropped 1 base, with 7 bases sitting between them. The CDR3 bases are TGCAGCGCCGGCCAGAACACTGAAGCTTTCTTT. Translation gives CSAGQNTEAFF.

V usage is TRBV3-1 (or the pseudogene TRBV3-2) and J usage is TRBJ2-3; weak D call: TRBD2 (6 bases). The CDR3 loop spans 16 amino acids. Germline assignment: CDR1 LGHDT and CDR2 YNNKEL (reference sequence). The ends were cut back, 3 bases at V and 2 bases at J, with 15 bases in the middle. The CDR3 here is CASSHRTTHLTDTQYF. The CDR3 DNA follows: TGTGCCAGCAGCCATCGGACTACCCACCTCACAGATACGCAGTATTTT.

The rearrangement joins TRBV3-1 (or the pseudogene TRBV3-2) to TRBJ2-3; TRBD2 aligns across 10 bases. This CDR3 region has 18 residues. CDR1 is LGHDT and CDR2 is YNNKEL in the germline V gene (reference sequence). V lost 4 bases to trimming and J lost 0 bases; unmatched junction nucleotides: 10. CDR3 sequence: CASSPGTSALSSTDTQYF. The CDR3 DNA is TGTGCCAGCAGCCCTGGGACTAGCGCGCTGTCTAGCACAGATACGCAGTATTTT.

CDR3 in DNA: TGTGCCAGTATCAGGGGAGTAGCCAACACTGAAGCTTTCTTT. Residues: CASIRGVANTEAFF. V and J are TRBV19 and TRBJ1-1, with D tentatively TRBD1 (6 bases). Per germline, CDR1 LNHDA and CDR2 SQIVND (reference sequence). The CDR3 is made up of 14 amino acids. Trimming removed 7 bases at V and 2 bases at J, with 14 bases between.

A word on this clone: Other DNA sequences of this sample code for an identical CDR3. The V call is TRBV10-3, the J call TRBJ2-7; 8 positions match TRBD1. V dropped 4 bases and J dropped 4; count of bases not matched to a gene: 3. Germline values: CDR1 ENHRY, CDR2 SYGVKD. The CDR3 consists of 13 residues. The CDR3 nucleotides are TGTGCCATCAGTGTGACAGGGGATTACGAGCAGTACTTC. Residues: CAISVTGDYEQYF.

CDR3 sequence: CASSVVGEAGELFF. CDR3 DNA: TGTGCCAGCAGCGTAGTAGGGGAAGCCGGGGAGCTGTTTTTT. V is TRBV9 and J is TRBJ2-2; tentative D call: TRBD1 (5 bases). Germline CDR1 reads SGDLS; CDR2 reads YYNGEE. The CDR3 has 14 residues. V was shortened by 0 bases and J by 6 bases, with 9 bases between the two germline ends. Together with reference TRBV9 and TRBJ2-2, the CDR3 gives the full variable domain: DSGVTQTPKHLITATGQRVTLRCSPRSGDLSVYWYQQSLDQGLQFLIQYYNGEERAKGNILERFSAQQFPDLHSELNLSSLELGDSALYFCASSVVGEAGELFFGEGSRLTVL.

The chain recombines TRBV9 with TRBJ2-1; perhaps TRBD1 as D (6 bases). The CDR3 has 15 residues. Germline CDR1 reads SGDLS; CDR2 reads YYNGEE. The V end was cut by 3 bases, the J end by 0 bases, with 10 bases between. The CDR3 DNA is TGTGCCAGCAGCGCCGAGGGGGACTCCTACAATGAGCAGTTCTTC. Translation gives CASSAEGDSYNEQFF.

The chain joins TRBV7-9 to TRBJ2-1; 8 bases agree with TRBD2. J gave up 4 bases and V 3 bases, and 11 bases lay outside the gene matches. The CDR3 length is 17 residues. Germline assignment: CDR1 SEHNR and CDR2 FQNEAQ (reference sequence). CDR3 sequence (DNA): TGTGCCAGCAGCTTTTCCTCGGGGGGGCCTTTATACAATGAGCAGTTCTTC. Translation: CASSFSSGGPLYNEQFF.

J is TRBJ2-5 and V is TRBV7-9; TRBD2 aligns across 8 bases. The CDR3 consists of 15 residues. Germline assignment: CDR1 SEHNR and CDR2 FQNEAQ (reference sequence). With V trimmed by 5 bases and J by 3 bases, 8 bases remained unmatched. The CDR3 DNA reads TGTGCCAGCAGCCTCCTTGCGGGGGGAAAAGAGACCCAGTACTTC. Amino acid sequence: CASSLLAGGKETQYF.

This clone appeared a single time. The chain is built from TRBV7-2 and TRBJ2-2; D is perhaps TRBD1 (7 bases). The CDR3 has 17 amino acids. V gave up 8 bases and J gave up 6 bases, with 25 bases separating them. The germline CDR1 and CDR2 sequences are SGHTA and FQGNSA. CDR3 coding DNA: TGTGCCAGCCAGGGGCCGACAGGGAGGTTTGGCGCCGGGGAGCTGTTTTTT. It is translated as CASQGPTGRFGAGELFF.

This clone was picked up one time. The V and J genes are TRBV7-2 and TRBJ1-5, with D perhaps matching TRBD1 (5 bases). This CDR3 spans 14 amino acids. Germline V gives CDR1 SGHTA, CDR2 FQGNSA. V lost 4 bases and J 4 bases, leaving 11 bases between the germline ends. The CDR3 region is CASSSRDFNQPQHF. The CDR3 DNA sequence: TGTGCCAGCAGCTCCCGGGACTTTAATCAGCCCCAGCATTTT.

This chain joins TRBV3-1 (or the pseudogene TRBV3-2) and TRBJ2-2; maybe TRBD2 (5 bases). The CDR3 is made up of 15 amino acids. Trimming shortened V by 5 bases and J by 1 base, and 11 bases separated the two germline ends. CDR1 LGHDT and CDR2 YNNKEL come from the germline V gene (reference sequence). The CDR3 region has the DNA TGTGCCAGCAGCGCCCGGGGATTGAACACCGGGGAGCTGTTTTTT. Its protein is CASSARGLNTGELFF.

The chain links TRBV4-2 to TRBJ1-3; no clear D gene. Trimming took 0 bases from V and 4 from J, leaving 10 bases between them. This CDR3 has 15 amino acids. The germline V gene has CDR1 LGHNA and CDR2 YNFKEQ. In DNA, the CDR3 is TGTGCCAGCAGCCAAGAGGCGGGGAAAGGAAACACCATATATTTT. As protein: CASSQEAGKGNTIYF.

This CDR3 reads CASSLRAGPSTDTQYF. The CDR3 coding sequence is TGTGCCAGCAGCTTACGGGCGGGACCTAGCACAGATACGCAGTATTTT. The chain uses TRBV11-2 and TRBJ2-3; D possibly corresponds to TRBD2 (6 bases). Trimming took 2 bases from V and 0 from J, leaving 12 bases between them. Germline V gene sequence: CDR1 SGHAT, CDR2 FQNNGV. The CDR3 covers 16 residues.

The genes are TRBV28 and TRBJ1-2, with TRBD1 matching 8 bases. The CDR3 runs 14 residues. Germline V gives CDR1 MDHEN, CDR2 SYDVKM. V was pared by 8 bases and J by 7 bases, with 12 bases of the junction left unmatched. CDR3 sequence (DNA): TGTGCCAGCGGACCAGGGGGCGCGTCCTCTGGCTACACCTTC. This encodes CASGPGGASSGYTF.